This T cell receptor (beta chain) stems from a study of blood T cell repertoires in COVID-19. Study-level information: From T cells, B-cell-depleted T cells, or PBMCs came the material, which was cDNA or gDNA.

V dropped 4 bases and J dropped 3; count of bases not matched to a gene: 6. Germline assignment: CDR1 SGHKS and CDR2 YYEKEE (reference sequence). The CDR3 spans 17 residues. This clone was detected once. In the original analysis: Amplification with reference gene primers provided the estimates of nucleated cell counts. Data came from immunoSEQ multiplex PCR; TCRdb stores just in-frame clones and leaves some out. The V and J calls and the clone size are those of that table, but D and trimming were determined from the DNA. The sample yields about 180,000 clones, 80% to 90% seen once. This clonotype originated in a man in his sixties with acute or convalescent COVID-19. The chain uses TRBV5-5 and TRBJ2-2; the match to TRBD2 covers 13 bases. The source material was peripheral blood. CDR3 DNA: TGTGCCAGCAGCCCGCGGACTAGCGGGAGATACACCGGGGAGCTGTTTTTT. It is translated as CASSPRTSGRYTGELFF.